This TCR beta chain is drawn from a study of OX40 agonist ivuxolimab in advanced cancers. Assay: immunoSEQ multiplex PCR; the TCRdb copy retains only in-frame clones and omits some. The sample includes tens of thousands of clones, roughly 84% of them seen just once. The sequencing used CD4+ or CD8+ T cells sorted from blood, collected in a trial of the OX40 agonist ivuxolimab. The clonotype was recovered from an adult with an advanced solid tumor such as melanoma, head and neck, liver or kidney cancer.

The CDR3 is CASSGTTDTQYF. The CDR3 nucleotides are TGTGCCAGCAGTGGGACCACAGATACGCAGTATTTT. V and J are TRBV7-9 and TRBJ2-3; either TRBD1 or TRBD2 may fit D (5 bases each). This CDR3 region has 12 residues. V shed 6 bases and J shed 2 bases, with 6 bases lying between them. Germline V gene data show CDR1 as SEHNR and CDR2 as FQNEAQ (reference sequence).